The 29 T cell receptor beta chains reported below all come from one sample, sequenced in a study of shared clonotypes between healthy human individuals. Clones were sequenced by immunoSEQ multiplex PCR, and TCRdb holds only the in-frame ones, with some missing. The data contain 2.3 million or so clones, 85% to 95% of them seen just once; the ten biggest clones take up 0.39%. Input material: naive CD4+ T cells from PBMCs. Sample subset: CD45RA+ positively selected. Receptors were obtained from a man between 18 and 29 years old in good health. Some clones in this sample may be carry-over from other donors' samples.

On this clone itself: In the same sample, other DNA sequences code for this CDR3. This rearrangement joins TRBV7-2 to TRBJ1-5; D uncertain. V lost 1 base and J lost 2, with 6 bases in between. The V gene's germline CDR1 is SGHTA and CDR2 FQGNSA. The CDR3 runs to 14 residues. DNA for the CDR3: TGTGCCAGCAGCTTAGAGGGTGGCAATCAGCCCCAGCATTTT. Protein product: CASSLEGGNQPQHF.

This clone occurred once. The chain recombines TRBV11-2 with TRBJ2-1, with a weak D call TRBD2 (6 bases). CDR3 length equals 16 residues. In germline, CDR1 is SGHAT, CDR2 FQNNGV. The ends were cut back, 2 bases at V and 0 bases at J, with 11 bases in the middle. CDR3 in DNA: TGTGCCAGCAGCTTACGCGGGACGAGCTCCTACAATGAGCAGTTCTTC. Its translation: CASSLRGTSSYNEQFF.

This clone is a singleton in its sample. V gene TRBV7-6 combines with J gene TRBJ1-2, with 10 positions matching TRBD1. Germline CDR1 is SGHVS and CDR2 is FNYEAQ. Germline trimming cut 7 bases from V and 7 bases from J; bases unmatched to any gene: 18. The length of the CDR3 is 17 residues. CDR3 nucleotides: TGTGCCAGCACCATCCTTCCGGGACAGGGGTTGTCGGGTGGCTACACCTTC. This encodes CASTILPGQGLSGGYTF. Complete variable domain (other parts from reference TRBV7-6 and TRBJ1-2): GAGVSQSPRYKVTKRGQDVALRCDPISGHVSLYWYRQALGQGPEFLTYFNYEAQQDKSGLPNDRFSAERPEGSISTLTIQRTEQRDSAMYRCASTILPGQGLSGGYTFGSGTRLTVV.

The chain joins TRBV19 to TRBJ2-1; 12 bases fit TRBD2. CDR1 and CDR2 from the germline V gene are LNHDA and SQIVND (reference sequence). The CDR3 has 13 amino acids. V lost 5 bases to trimming and J lost 16 bases; unmatched junction nucleotides: 9. The CDR3 DNA reads TGTGCCAGTAGTTCGAGGACTAGCGGGATCCATTTCTTC. Amino acid sequence: CASSSRTSGIHFF.

This clone was recorded once. This chain links TRBV28 with TRBJ1-2; D gene uncertain. With 6 bases removed from V and 8 bases from J, the gap between germline ends came to 16 bases. CDR3 size: 13 residues. The germline CDR1 and CDR2 sequences are MDHEN and SYDVKM. In DNA form, the CDR3 reads TGTGCCAGCAGAACCCGGGTCGCCGGAGGCTACACCTTC. Translating it yields CASRTRVAGGYTF.

This sequence joins TRBV9 and TRBJ2-1, with 9 bases aligning to TRBD2. The CDR3 spans 14 residues. Germline V gene data show CDR1 as SGDLS and CDR2 as YYNGEE. Unmatched junction bases numbered 5, after V lost 5 bases and J lost 5 bases. The CDR3 region has the DNA TGTGCCAGCAGTATAGCGGGGGAAAACAATGAGCAGTTCTTC. Its protein product is CASSIAGENNEQFF.

The rearrangement links TRBV28 to TRBJ1-2; D not resolved. CDR3 length: 13 amino acids. Trimming cost V 5 bases and J 8 bases, with 15 bases left between them. Germline CDR1 MDHEN, CDR2 SYDVKM. This CDR3 is CASSPPDPRGYTF. In DNA, the CDR3 is TGTGCCAGCAGTCCCCCGGACCCTCGAGGCTACACCTTC.

The chain carries TRBV7-8 and TRBJ2-7; no definite D call. The ends were cut back, 2 bases at V and 4 bases at J, with 15 bases in the middle. The CDR3 spans 15 residues. Germline V gene lookup returns CDR1 SGHVS and CDR2 FQNEAQ. CDR3 loop: CASSLRPGVYYEQYF. CDR3 bases: TGTGCCAGCAGCTTACGGCCAGGAGTCTATTACGAGCAGTACTTC.

The V and J genes are TRBV4-1 and TRBJ2-5, with TRBD2 matching 15 bases. The germline gives CDR1 MGHRA, CDR2 YSYEKL. The CDR3 loop spans 17 amino acids. The V gene end was trimmed by 10 bases and the J gene end by 5 bases; junction bases not matched to a gene: 14. CDR3 loop: CATLWTSGRASKETQYF. CDR3 DNA sequence: TGCGCCACCTTATGGACTAGCGGGAGGGCCAGTAAGGAGACCCAGTACTTC.

Written as DNA, the CDR3 is TGTGCCAGCAGCTTAGGGGGGCAAGAGACCCAGTACTTC. As protein: CASSLGGQETQYF. The chain recombines TRBV2 with TRBJ2-5; D possibly matches TRBD1 or TRBD2 (6 bases each). Trimming removed 6 bases at V and 2 bases at J, with 10 bases between. Looked up from germline, CDR1 is SNHLY and CDR2 is FYNNEI. CDR3 length: 13 residues. The whole variable domain, filled in from reference TRBV2 and TRBJ2-5, reads EPEVTQTPSHQVTQMGQEVILRCVPISNHLYFYWYRQILGQKVEFLVSFYNNEISEKSEIFDDQFSVERPDGSNFTLKIRSTKLEDSAMYFCASSLGGQETQYFGPGTRLLVL.

For the CDR3, the DNA is TGTGCCTGGAGCTACGGGGCGTCGAGTCAGCCCCAGCATTTT. Protein sequence: CAWSYGASSQPQHF. This chain joins TRBV30 and TRBJ1-5, with D tentatively TRBD1 (5 bases). The CDR3 has 14 residues. CDR1 is GTSNPN and CDR2 is SVGIG in the germline V gene (reference sequence). The ends were cut back, 3 bases at V and 6 bases at J, with 15 bases in the middle.

The chain is built from TRBV28 and TRBJ1-2; TRBD1 matches 7 bases. CDR3 size: 15 residues. Germline lookup yields CDR1 MDHEN and CDR2 SYDVKM. Trimming removed 5 bases from V and 4 bases from J; junction bases left unmatched: 10. CDR3 in amino acids: CASSPGQATLYGYTF. In DNA, the CDR3 is TGTGCCAGCAGTCCTGGACAGGCGACCCTCTATGGCTACACCTTC.

CDR3 loop: CASSYIEKQGPEQYF. Here the CDR3 DNA reads TGTGCCAGCAGCTACATAGAAAAACAGGGACCCGAGCAGTACTTC. V usage is TRBV7-9 and J usage is TRBJ2-7; tentatively, D is TRBD1 (6 bases). Looked up from germline, CDR1 is SEHNR and CDR2 is FQNEAQ (reference sequence). The CDR3 runs 15 residues. Trimming stripped 4 bases from V and 6 bases from J, with 19 bases between.

This chain uses TRBV4-3 with TRBJ2-7; 7 bases match TRBD2. With V trimmed by 3 bases and J by 9 bases, 11 bases remained unmatched. The CDR3 extends over 14 amino acids. Germline-derived CDR1 and CDR2 are LGHNA and YSLEER. CDR3 amino acids: CASSQGGGLGAQYF. CDR3 sequence (DNA): TGCGCCAGCAGCCAGGGCGGAGGACTAGGAGCGCAGTACTTC.

The chain combines TRBV5-6 with TRBJ1-4; D is unresolved. Trimming took off 2 bases at V and 4 bases at J, with 15 bases between the two ends. Germline V gene sequence: CDR1 SGHDT, CDR2 YYEEEE. CDR3 length equals 16 residues. The CDR3 protein is CASSFRSSGNNEKLFF. CDR3 DNA: TGTGCCAGCAGCTTCCGGTCCTCCGGGAATAATGAAAAACTGTTTTTT.

The rearrangement joins TRBV6-4 to TRBJ2-2; 10 nucleotides line up with TRBD1. Per germline, CDR1 MRHNA and CDR2 SNTAGT. J lost 5 bases, V lost 5 bases, and 2 bases had no gene match. The CDR3 is made up of 14 amino acids. CDR3 nucleotides: TGTGCCAGCAGTCGGGACAGGGGTACCGGGGAGCTGTTTTTT. This codes for CASSRDRGTGELFF.

The chain has TRBV7-9 and TRBJ1-1; no definite D call. CDR3 size: 14 residues. Per germline, CDR1 SEHNR and CDR2 FQNEAQ (reference sequence). V was trimmed by 2 bases and J by 3 bases, leaving 10 bases between them. This CDR3 is CASSLKRRDTEAFF. DNA for the CDR3: TGTGCCAGCAGCTTAAAGCGCCGCGACACTGAAGCTTTCTTT.

The chain carries TRBV12-5 and TRBJ1-2; TRBD1 agrees at 12 bases. The germline gives CDR1 LGHNT, CDR2 FRNRAP. CDR3 length: 16 residues. V shed 6 bases and J 3 bases; nucleotides not matched to a gene: 8. The CDR3 is CASGAGTGGEDYGYTF. CDR3 in DNA: TGTGCTAGTGGAGCCGGGACAGGGGGCGAAGACTATGGCTACACCTTC.

The sample holds one count of this clone. V is TRBV11-2 and J is TRBJ1-2, with D possibly TRBD1 on 5 matching bases. The CDR3 runs 13 residues. Looked up from germline, CDR1 is SGHAT and CDR2 is FQNNGV. The V end lost 0 bases, the J end lost 7 bases, and 9 bases lay between the germline ends. The CDR3 sequence: CASSLDPTGGYTF. CDR3 sequence (DNA): TGTGCCAGCAGCTTAGATCCCACAGGTGGCTACACCTTC.

The chain uses TRBV5-1 and TRBJ2-5; D is ambiguous. This CDR3 has 13 residues. Germline CDR1 SGHRS, CDR2 YFSETQ. The V and J ends lost 4 bases and 5 bases respectively, with 12 bases between them. DNA of the CDR3: TGCGCCAGCAGCCTGGACCGCCCGGAGACCCAGTACTTC. Its protein product is CASSLDRPETQYF.

This rearrangement joins TRBV7-9 to TRBJ2-1, with D hard to call. The V gene's germline CDR1 is SEHNR and CDR2 FQNEAQ (reference sequence). There are 13 residues in the CDR3. V was clipped by 4 bases and J by 9 bases, with 13 bases between them. The CDR3 protein is CASSSFPGGEQFF. In nucleotides, the CDR3 is TGTGCCAGCAGCTCGTTCCCTGGCGGTGAGCAGTTCTTC.

In this sample, this clone turned up once. The chain recombines TRBV7-9 with TRBJ1-1, with 7 bases aligning to TRBD1. Germline CDR1 is SEHNR and CDR2 is FQNEAQ (reference sequence). With 1 base clipped from V and 1 base from J, the junction kept 3 bases outside the gene matches. The CDR3 covers 15 residues. As DNA, the CDR3 is TGTGCCAGCAGCTTAGGGGCAGGGGGGAACACTGAAGCTTTCTTT. Translation: CASSLGAGGNTEAFF.

This clone was detected once. The chain uses TRBV5-6 and TRBJ2-3; D remains ambiguous. The CDR3 spans 14 residues. The V end was cut by 1 base, the J end by 0 bases, with 6 bases between. CDR1 and CDR2 (germline): SGHDT, YYEEEE. The CDR3 DNA is TGTGCCAGCAGCTTGCGGTCCAGCACAGATACGCAGTATTTT. It specifies CASSLRSSTDTQYF.

This chain uses TRBV5-1 with TRBJ1-4; possible D gene TRBD1, 5 bases. V was trimmed by 1 base and J by 8 bases, leaving 15 bases between them. This CDR3 has 15 amino acids. From germline, CDR1 is SGHRS and CDR2 YFSETQ. This CDR3 is CASSLQFPGGEKLFF. As DNA, the CDR3 is TGCGCCAGCAGCTTGCAGTTCCCCGGGGGGGAAAAACTGTTTTTT.

This chain joins TRBV4-2 and TRBJ2-3, with unresolved D. This CDR3 is built from 18 residues. Germline V CDR1 and CDR2: LGHNA, YNFKEQ. Between the trimmed V and J ends, which lost 1 base and 3 bases, there was a span of 20 bases. CDR3 sequence (DNA): TGTGCCAGCAGCCAAGTTTGGGTAAGCGAGTTTGGTACAGATACGCAGTATTTT. Its protein product is CASSQVWVSEFGTDTQYF.

The rearrangement links TRBV29-1 to TRBJ2-7; 12 bases fit TRBD2. Trimming took 4 bases from V and 0 from J; bases not matched to a gene: 4. The germline CDR1 and CDR2 sequences are SQVTM and ANQGSEA. This CDR3 is built from 15 residues. The chain's CDR3 is CSVAGLAGLSYEQYF. CDR3 DNA: TGCAGCGTTGCAGGACTAGCGGGACTCTCCTACGAGCAGTACTTC.

This clone is a singleton in its sample. The CDR3 DNA sequence: TGTGCCAGCAGTTACTCCTGGGGGAACAATCAGCCCCAGCATTTT. Amino acids: CASSYSWGNNQPQHF. The J gene is TRBJ1-5, the V gene TRBV6-6; D is perhaps TRBD1 (5 bases). This CDR3 spans 15 amino acids. Germline V CDR1 and CDR2: MNHNY, SVGAGI (reference sequence). V lost 0 bases and J 3 bases, leaving 9 bases between the germline ends.

CDR3 DNA: TGTGCCAGCAGCGCCAGGGGTTTCTCTGGAAACACCATATATTTT. Translating gives CASSARGFSGNTIYF. The chain recombines TRBV5-4 with TRBJ1-3; possibly TRBD1 for D (6 bases). Germline V lookup: CDR1 SGHNT, CDR2 YYREEE (reference sequence). This CDR3 comprises 15 residues. V was pared by 4 bases and J by 0 bases, with 11 bases between.

Points on this clone: This sample also contains other DNA sequences that code for the same CDR3. J is TRBJ2-3 and V is TRBV9; D remains ambiguous. This CDR3 region has 13 residues. Germline-derived CDR1 and CDR2 are SGDLS and YYNGEE. Trimming removed 0 bases at V and 2 bases at J, with 4 bases between. DNA for the CDR3: TGTGCCAGCAGCGTAGGCAACACAGATACGCAGTATTTT. Translated, it gives CASSVGNTDTQYF.